A selection of T cell receptor beta chains follows, all from one sample in a study of regulatory T cells in long-lasting Graves disease. TCRdb called the multiplex PCR reads again in MiXCR, with one record for every CDR3 protein. The sample lists about 420,000 distinct CDR3 sequences, about 17% occurring once. The data also belong to a second study, concerning T cells in Graves' hyperthyroidism and ophthalmopathy.

This sample comprised peripheral blood mononuclear cells (PBMCs), obtained at new diagnosis, from a patient treated with antithyroid drugs. The origin of the receptors is a young woman with Graves disease. CDR3s include the opening cysteine and the closing phenylalanine or tryptophan. The D gene is left open where the match is weak. Size tells how often a clone was seen (once, few, many) or the class of an expanded clone, and some rows leave it out.

v_call: TRBV7-2
j_call: TRBJ2-1
clone_size: few
d_call: -
cdr3_nt: TGTGCCAGCAGCCTGTCCGGGATTAGCTCCTACAATGAGCAGTTCTTC
cdr3_aa: CASSLSGISSYNEQFF

v_call: TRBV28
j_call: TRBJ2-3
clone_size: many
d_call: -
cdr3_nt: TGTGCCAGCAGGGTTGGGGGCAGTCAGCATACGCAGTATTTT
cdr3_aa: CASRVGGSQHTQYF

v_call: TRBV20-1
j_call: TRBJ2-1
clone_size: many
d_call: TRBD2
cdr3_nt: TGCAGTGCTCTGAGGACTAGGGAAAGCAATGAGCAGTTCTTC
cdr3_aa: CSALRTRESNEQFF

v_call: TRBV7-3
j_call: TRBJ2-2
clone_size: -
d_call: -
cdr3_nt: TGTGCCAGCAGCCCCTTCCGACCCGGGGAGCTGTTTTTT
cdr3_aa: CASSPFRPGELFF

v_call: TRBV11-3
j_call: TRBJ2-2
clone_size: few
d_call: TRBD1
cdr3_nt: TGTGCCAGCAGCTTGATGTCATCCGGGACAGTTACCGGGGAGCTGTTTTTT
cdr3_aa: CASSLMSSGTVTGELFF

v_call: TRBV6-5
j_call: TRBJ2-3
clone_size: few
d_call: -
cdr3_nt: TGTGCCAGCAGTTACTCGATAAGGACTCTTGGCGATACGCAGTATTTT
cdr3_aa: CASSYSIRTLGDTQYF

v_call: TRBV7-7
j_call: TRBJ2-1
clone_size: -
d_call: -
cdr3_nt: TGTGCTAGCAGCTTACAGAGCCGCGATGAGCAGTTCTTC
cdr3_aa: CASSLQSRDEQFF

v_call: TRBV7-9
j_call: TRBJ1-2
clone_size: -
d_call: -
cdr3_nt: TGTGCCAGCAGCCCAGACACAAACTATGGCTACACCTTC
cdr3_aa: CASSPDTNYGYTF

v_call: TRBV27
j_call: TRBJ1-4
clone_size: -
d_call: -
cdr3_nt: TGTGCCAGCAGTAGAAACAGGGAATCCGTTAATGAAAAACTGTTTTTT
cdr3_aa: CASSRNRESVNEKLFF

v_call: TRBV6-1
j_call: TRBJ2-3
clone_size: -
d_call: TRBD2
cdr3_nt: TGTGCCAGCACGGGGGGGACTAGCACAGATACGCAGTATTTT
cdr3_aa: CASTGGTSTDTQYF

v_call: TRBV11-3
j_call: TRBJ1-2
clone_size: many
d_call: -
cdr3_nt: TGTGCCAGCAGCTTAGATCTGCATTCGAACTATGGCTACACCTTC
cdr3_aa: CASSLDLHSNYGYTF

v_call: TRBV10-3
j_call: TRBJ2-7
clone_size: many
d_call: TRBD2
cdr3_nt: TGTGCCATCAACGGACTAGCGGGAGTAGGAGAGCAGTACTTC
cdr3_aa: CAINGLAGVGEQYF

v_call: TRBV3-1
j_call: TRBJ2-3
clone_size: few
d_call: TRBD2
cdr3_nt: TGTGCCAGCAGCCCAAGACCTTCGCAAAGCGGGAGCGCTAGCACAGATACGCAGTATTTT
cdr3_aa: CASSPRPSQSGSASTDTQYF

v_call: TRBV19
j_call: TRBJ2-1
clone_size: many
d_call: -
cdr3_nt: TGTGCCAGCAGCCGGCTTTCCAATGAGCAGTTCTTC
cdr3_aa: CASSRLSNEQFF

v_call: TRBV20-1
j_call: TRBJ2-3
clone_size: many
d_call: TRBD2
cdr3_nt: TGCAGTGCTATAGCGGGAGGAAGGAGCACAGATACGCAGTATTTT
cdr3_aa: CSAIAGGRSTDTQYF

v_call: TRBV29-1
j_call: TRBJ1-1
clone_size: few
d_call: TRBD1
cdr3_nt: TGCAGCGGTGTACTTCAGGGGGCCACTGAAGCTTTCTTT
cdr3_aa: CSGVLQGATEAFF